This record concerns one T cell receptor beta chain sequence. Antigen: not known. This specimen belongs to a study of T cell responses to AZD1222 COVID-19 vaccine. Whole-study context: Second doses were pooled across both intervals (about 4 or about 12 weeks). Whole-study results and caveats: Sampling that yielded the repertoires occurred only after the peak T cell response.

This table comes from immunoSEQ multiplex PCR, and its TCRdb copy is limited to in-frame clones, with some not included. The data show approximately 150,000 clones, roughly 88% seen once. CDR1 is MNHEY and CDR2 is SMNVEV in the germline V gene (reference sequence). This CDR3 has 15 residues. V was shortened by 2 bases and J by 4 bases, with 14 bases between the two germline ends. The chain carries TRBV27 and TRBJ1-2; tentatively, D is TRBD1 (6 bases). The receptor was isolated from an adult in good health. The sample in question was peripheral blood, obtained on day 0 of AZD1222 vaccination. CDR3 bases: TGTGCCAGCAGTTTAGCGACAGGCCCCGTCTATGGCTACACCTTC. Translated, it gives CASSLATGPVYGYTF.